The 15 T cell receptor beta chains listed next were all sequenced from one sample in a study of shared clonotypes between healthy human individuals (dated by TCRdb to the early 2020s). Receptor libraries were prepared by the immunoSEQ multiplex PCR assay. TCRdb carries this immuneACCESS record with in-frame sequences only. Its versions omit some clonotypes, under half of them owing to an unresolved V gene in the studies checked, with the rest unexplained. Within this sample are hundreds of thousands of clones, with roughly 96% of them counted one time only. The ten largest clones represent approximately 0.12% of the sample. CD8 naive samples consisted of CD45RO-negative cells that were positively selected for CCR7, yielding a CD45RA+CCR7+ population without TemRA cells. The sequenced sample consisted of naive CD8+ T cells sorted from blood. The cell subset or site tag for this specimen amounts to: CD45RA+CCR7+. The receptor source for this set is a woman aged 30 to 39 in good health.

The CDR3, as DNA: TGTGCCTGGAGACGGACAGGTGAGGTTGAAGCTTTCTTT. It encodes CAWRRTGEVEAFF. This chain links TRBV30 with TRBJ1-1, with 7 bases aligning to TRBD1. Germline loops: CDR1 GTSNPN, CDR2 SVGIG (reference sequence). This CDR3 has 13 amino acids. The ends lost 3 bases at V and 7 bases at J; junction bases unmatched: 8. The complete variable domain, with remaining parts taken from reference TRBV30 and TRBJ1-1, reads SQTIHQWPATLVQPVGSPLSLECTVEGTSNPNLYWYRQAAGRGLQLLFYSVGIGQISSEVPQNLSASRPQDRQFILSSKKLLLSDSGFYLCAWRRTGEVEAFFGQGTRLTVV.

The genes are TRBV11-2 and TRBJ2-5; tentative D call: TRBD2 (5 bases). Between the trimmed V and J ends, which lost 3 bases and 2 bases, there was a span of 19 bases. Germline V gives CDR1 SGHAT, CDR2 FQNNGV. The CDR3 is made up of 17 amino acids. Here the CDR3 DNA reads TGTGCCAGCAGCTTCGGCCCGTCGGGAATGGGGCAAGAGACCCAGTACTTC. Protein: CASSFGPSGMGQETQYF.

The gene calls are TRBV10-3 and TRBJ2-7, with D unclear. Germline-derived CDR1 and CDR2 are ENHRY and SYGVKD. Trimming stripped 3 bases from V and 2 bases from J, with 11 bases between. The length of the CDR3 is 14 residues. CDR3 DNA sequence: TGTGCCATCAGTGACCGGGCCATTACCTACGAGCAGTACTTC. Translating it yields CAISDRAITYEQYF.

This CDR3 reads CASSFGLSSYNEQFF. CDR3 bases: TGTGCCAGCAGTTTTGGGCTCAGCTCCTACAATGAGCAGTTCTTC. The chain has TRBV27 and TRBJ2-1, with D hard to call. The V and J ends lost 3 bases and 0 bases respectively, with 9 bases between them. The length of the CDR3 is 15 residues. Germline CDR1 reads MNHEY; CDR2 reads SMNVEV (reference sequence).

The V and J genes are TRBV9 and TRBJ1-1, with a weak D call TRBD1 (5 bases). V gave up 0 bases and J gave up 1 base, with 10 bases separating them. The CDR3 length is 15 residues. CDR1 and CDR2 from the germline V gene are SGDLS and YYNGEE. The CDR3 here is CASSVVRGRNTEAFF. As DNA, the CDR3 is TGTGCCAGCAGCGTAGTTCGGGGACGGAACACTGAAGCTTTCTTT.

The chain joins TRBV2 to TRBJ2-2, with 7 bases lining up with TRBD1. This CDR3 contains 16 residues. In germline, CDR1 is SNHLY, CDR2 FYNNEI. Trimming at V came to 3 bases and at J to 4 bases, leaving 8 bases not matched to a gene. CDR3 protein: CASSEVQGSFTGELFF. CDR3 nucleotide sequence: TGTGCCAGCAGTGAGGTACAGGGGTCTTTCACCGGGGAGCTGTTTTTT. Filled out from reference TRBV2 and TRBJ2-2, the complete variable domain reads EPEVTQTPSHQVTQMGQEVILRCVPISNHLYFYWYRQILGQKVEFLVSFYNNEISEKSEIFDDQFSVERPDGSNFTLKIRSTKLEDSAMYFCASSEVQGSFTGELFFGEGSRLTVL.

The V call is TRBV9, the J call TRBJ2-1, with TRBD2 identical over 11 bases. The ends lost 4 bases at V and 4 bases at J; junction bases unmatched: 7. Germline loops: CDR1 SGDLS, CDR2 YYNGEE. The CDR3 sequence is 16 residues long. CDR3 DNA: TGTGCCAGCAGCCCCAGTGGACTAGCGGGTTACAATGAGCAGTTCTTC. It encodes CASSPSGLAGYNEQFF.

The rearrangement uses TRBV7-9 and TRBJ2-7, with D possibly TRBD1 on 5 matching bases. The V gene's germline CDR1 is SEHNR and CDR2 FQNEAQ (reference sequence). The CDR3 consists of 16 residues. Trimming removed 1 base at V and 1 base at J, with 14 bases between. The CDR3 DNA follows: TGTGCCAGCAGCTTAGTTGGCAGGGCAGGTTCCTACGAGCAGTACTTC. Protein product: CASSLVGRAGSYEQYF. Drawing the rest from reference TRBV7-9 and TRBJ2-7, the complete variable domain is DTGVSQNPRHKITKRGQNVTFRCDPISEHNRLYWYRQTLGQGPEFLTYFQNEAQLEKSRLLSDRFSAERPKGSFSTLEIQRTEQGDSAMYLCASSLVGRAGSYEQYFGPGTRLTVT.

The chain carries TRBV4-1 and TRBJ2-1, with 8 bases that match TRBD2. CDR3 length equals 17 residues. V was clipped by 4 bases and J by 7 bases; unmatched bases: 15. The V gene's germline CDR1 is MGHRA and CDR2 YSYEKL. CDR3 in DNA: TGCGCCAGCAGCCCACCCCCGGGACTAGTAATCTCGAATGAGCAGTTCTTC. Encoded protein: CASSPPPGLVISNEQFF.

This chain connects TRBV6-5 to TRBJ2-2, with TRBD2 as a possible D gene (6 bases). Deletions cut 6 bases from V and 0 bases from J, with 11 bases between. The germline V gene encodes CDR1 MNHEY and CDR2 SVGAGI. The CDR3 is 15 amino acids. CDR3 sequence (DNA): TGTGCCAGCAGATCGGACTACCCGAACACCGGGGAGCTGTTTTTT. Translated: CASRSDYPNTGELFF.

The CDR3 coding sequence is TGTGCCAGCAGCTCCTTAGATCACCGGGGAGACGAGCAGTACTTC. Protein product: CASSSLDHRGDEQYF. V usage is TRBV5-4 and J usage is TRBJ2-7; D may be TRBD2 (5 bases). CDR1 and CDR2 from the germline V gene are SGHNT and YYREEE (reference sequence). The germline V and J ends were trimmed by 3 bases and 5 bases, with 18 bases remaining between them. This CDR3 is 15 amino acids long.

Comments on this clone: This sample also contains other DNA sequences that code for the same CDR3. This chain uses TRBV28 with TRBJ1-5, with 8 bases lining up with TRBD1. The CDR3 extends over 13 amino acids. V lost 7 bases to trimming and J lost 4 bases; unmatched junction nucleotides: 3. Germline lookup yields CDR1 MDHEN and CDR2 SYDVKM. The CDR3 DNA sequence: TGTGCCAGCACCCGGACAGGGAATCAGCCCCAGCATTTT. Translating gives CASTRTGNQPQHF.

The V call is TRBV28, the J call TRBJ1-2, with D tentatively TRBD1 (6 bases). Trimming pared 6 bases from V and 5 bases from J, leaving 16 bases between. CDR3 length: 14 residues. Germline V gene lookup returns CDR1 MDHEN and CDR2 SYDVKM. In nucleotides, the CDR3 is TGTGCCAGCAGCCGAAGGGGGGAGCGGTATGGCTACACCTTC. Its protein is CASSRRGERYGYTF.

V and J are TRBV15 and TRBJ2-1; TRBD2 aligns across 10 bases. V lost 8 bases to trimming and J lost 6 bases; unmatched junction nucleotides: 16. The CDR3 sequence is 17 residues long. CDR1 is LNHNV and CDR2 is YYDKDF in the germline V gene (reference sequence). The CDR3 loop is CATAPQKAGGPGNEQFF. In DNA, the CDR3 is TGTGCCACCGCCCCACAAAAAGCGGGAGGGCCTGGCAATGAGCAGTTCTTC.

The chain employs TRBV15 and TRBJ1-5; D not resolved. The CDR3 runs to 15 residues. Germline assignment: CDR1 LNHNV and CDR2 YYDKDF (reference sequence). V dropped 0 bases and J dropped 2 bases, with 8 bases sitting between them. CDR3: CATSREKVGNQPQHF. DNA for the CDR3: TGTGCCACCAGCAGAGAGAAGGTCGGCAATCAGCCCCAGCATTTT.